A single sample is the source of the 18 T cell receptor beta chains below, sequenced in a study of blood T cell repertoires in COVID-19. The method was immunoSEQ multiplex PCR; TCRdb's version includes in-frame clones alone and lacks a portion of them. The profile covers some 670,000 clones, with 85% to 90% appearing a single time and 0.2% to 0.3% taken by the ten largest. The sequenced material came from peripheral blood. The receptors were gathered from a woman between 18 and 29 years old with acute or convalescent COVID-19.

The chain couples TRBV7-9 to TRBJ1-3; D is possibly TRBD1 (5 bases). This CDR3 region has 17 residues. Germline V gives CDR1 SEHNR, CDR2 FQNEAQ (reference sequence). Trimming left V 5 bases short and J 0 bases short, with 17 bases between. CDR3 in amino acids: CASSHSFRDSSGNTIYF. CDR3 DNA sequence: TGTGCCAGCAGCCACTCTTTCCGGGACTCCTCTGGAAACACCATATATTTT. The full variable domain, completed using reference TRBV7-9 and TRBJ1-3, is DTGVSQNPRHKITKRGQNVTFRCDPISEHNRLYWYRQTLGQGPEFLTYFQNEAQLEKSRLLSDRFSAERPKGSFSTLEIQRTEQGDSAMYLCASSHSFRDSSGNTIYFGEGSWLTVV.

The chain employs TRBV21-1 and TRBJ1-4; TRBD1, as called in the table, went unchecked against the DNA. TRBV21-1 is a pseudogene. This CDR3 comprises 19 residues. This CDR3 is CASSKAPGDKDATNEKLFF. The DNA for the CDR3 is TGTGCCAGCAGCAAAGCCCCTGGGGACAAGGACGCAACTAATGAAAAACTGTTTTTT.

V gene TRBV7-2 combines with J gene TRBJ2-2; D gene ambiguous. Trimming removed 0 bases at V and 7 bases at J, with 6 bases between. The CDR3 extends over 13 amino acids. Germline-derived CDR1 and CDR2 are SGHTA and FQGNSA. The CDR3 here is CASSLALGGELFF. The CDR3 bases are TGTGCCAGCAGCTTAGCGCTCGGCGGGGAGCTGTTTTTT.

The rearrangement links TRBV5-1 to TRBJ1-2; D may be TRBD1 (6 bases). CDR1 is SGHRS and CDR2 is YFSETQ in the germline V gene. Trimming took 5 bases from V and 6 from J, leaving 29 bases between them. This CDR3 is built from 18 residues. CDR3 coding DNA: TGCGCCAGCAGTGTCACGGGCTCAAGACAGAGTGAGGGGGATGGCTACACCTTC. This sequence encodes CASSVTGSRQSEGDGYTF.

CDR3 bases: TGTGCCAGCAGCCACCCCTGGGGGAGGAACTACGAGCAGTACTTC. Its protein is CASSHPWGRNYEQYF. The chain joins TRBV11-2 to TRBJ2-7; D is perhaps TRBD2 (6 bases). Germline CDR1 is SGHAT and CDR2 is FQNNGV. V was trimmed by 5 bases and J by 3 bases, leaving 17 bases between them. This CDR3 spans 15 amino acids.

This CDR3 is CASSNRDRVADEKLFF. The CDR3 DNA is TGTGCCAGCAGTAACCGGGACAGGGTGGCTGATGAAAAACTGTTTTTT. The genes are TRBV6-2 or TRBV6-3 and TRBJ1-4; 9 bases fit TRBD1. The CDR3 length is 16 residues. Trimming removed 5 bases from V and 6 bases from J; junction bases left unmatched: 10. Per the germline V gene, CDR1 is MNHEY and CDR2 is SVGEGT.

The CDR3 sequence: CASSVGNSADTQYF. In DNA, the CDR3 is TGTGCCAGCAGCGTAGGGAATAGCGCAGATACGCAGTATTTT. The V gene is TRBV9, the J gene TRBJ2-3; D is possibly TRBD2 (5 bases). The V end was cut by 0 bases, the J end by 4 bases, with 9 bases between. Germline CDR1 reads SGDLS; CDR2 reads YYNGEE. CDR3 length equals 14 residues.

The V and J genes are TRBV12-3 or TRBV12-4 and TRBJ1-3; D remains unclear. V was clipped by 7 bases and J by 1 base, with 5 bases between them. This CDR3 is built from 12 residues. The DNA of the CDR3 is TGTGCCAGCACGGGGTCTGGAAACACCATATATTTT. Translating it yields CASTGSGNTIYF.

Here the CDR3 reads CAWSRQGLDTQYF. The CDR3 DNA reads as TGTGCCTGGAGTAGGCAGGGGTTGGATACGCAGTATTTT. The chain has TRBV30 and TRBJ2-3; tentatively, D is TRBD1 (6 bases). Trimming took off 2 bases at V and 6 bases at J, with 12 bases between the two ends. This CDR3 contains 13 residues. Germline values: CDR1 GTSNPN, CDR2 SVGIG (reference sequence).

This chain links TRBV14 with TRBJ2-7; no clear D gene. Trimming removed 8 bases at V and 0 bases at J, with 8 bases between. The CDR3 sequence is 12 residues long. CDR1 is SGHDN and CDR2 is FVKESK in the germline V gene. CDR3 coding DNA: TGTGCCAGCGGGCGATTCTCCTACGAGCAGTACTTC. Translating gives CASGRFSYEQYF.

Turning to this clone: Other DNA variants within this sample encode the same CDR3. The chain joins TRBV29-1 to TRBJ2-5; 7 bases are shared with TRBD1. The CDR3 has 12 residues. The V gene's germline CDR1 is SQVTM and CDR2 ANQGSEA. V was clipped by 3 bases and J by 6 bases; unmatched bases: 4. The CDR3 DNA sequence: TGCAGCGTTGACAGGGGGAAAAAGACCCAGTACTTC. Its protein is CSVDRGKKTQYF.

The chain carries TRBV9 and TRBJ1-2; D might be TRBD1 (5 bases). V lost 6 bases and J lost 2, with 17 bases in between. CDR1 is SGDLS, CDR2 YYNGEE, per germline. The CDR3 is 15 amino acids. CDR3 sequence (DNA): TGTGCCAGCACCCCCGGGCTGGGGCGCAACTATGGCTACACCTTC. It is translated as CASTPGLGRNYGYTF. Full variable domain (rest looked up from reference TRBV9 and TRBJ1-2): DSGVTQTPKHLITATGQRVTLRCSPRSGDLSVYWYQQSLDQGLQFLIQYYNGEERAKGNILERFSAQQFPDLHSELNLSSLELGDSALYFCASTPGLGRNYGYTFGSGTRLTVV.

This CDR3 is CASSDGGIGSETQYF. Here the CDR3 DNA reads TGTGCCAGCAGTGACGGGGGAATCGGTTCGGAGACCCAGTACTTC. The V and J genes are TRBV6-2 or TRBV6-3 and TRBJ2-5; a possible D gene is TRBD2 (6 bases). CDR3 length equals 15 residues. In germline, CDR1 is MNHEY, CDR2 SVGEGT. V lost 5 bases and J lost 5, with 18 bases in between.

V usage is TRBV5-4 and J usage is TRBJ2-3, with D uncertain. The V end lost 3 bases, the J end lost 3 bases, and 5 bases lay between the germline ends. The CDR3 is 12 residues long. From germline, CDR1 is SGHNT and CDR2 YYREEE (reference sequence). The CDR3 loop is CASSYQTDTQYF. The CDR3 coding sequence is TGTGCCAGCAGCTATCAAACAGATACGCAGTATTTT.

This clone was counted a few times. V gene TRBV6-6 combines with J gene TRBJ1-2, with TRBD1 as a possible D gene (6 bases). The V end lost 6 bases, the J end lost 7 bases, and 18 bases lay between the germline ends. Germline-derived CDR1 and CDR2 are MNHNY and SVGAGI (reference sequence). CDR3 size: 14 residues. This CDR3 reads CASRYAGTSSGYTF. CDR3 coding DNA: TGTGCCAGCAGATACGCCGGGACATCAAGTGGCTACACCTTC.

The chain combines TRBV7-7 with TRBJ1-5; D possibly corresponds to TRBD1 (6 bases). CDR3 size: 13 residues. Deletions cut 3 bases from V and 5 bases from J, with 8 bases between. From germline, CDR1 is SSHAT and CDR2 FNYEAQ (reference sequence). The CDR3 reads CASSLDRDQPQHF. The CDR3 region has the DNA TGTGCCAGCAGCTTGGACAGAGATCAGCCCCAGCATTTT. The whole variable domain, filled in from reference TRBV7-7 and TRBJ1-5, reads GAGVSQSPRYKVTKRGQDVTLRCDPISSHATLYWYQQALGQGPEFLTYFNYEAQPDKSGLPSDRFSAERPEGSISTLTIQRTEQRDSAMYRCASSLDRDQPQHFGDGTRLSIL.

The rearrangement links TRBV5-7 to TRBJ1-5; D gene uncertain. TRBV5-7 is noted as an ORF with a role that remains uncertain. V shed 0 bases and J shed 3 bases, with 10 bases lying between them. CDR3 size: 15 residues. In DNA form, the CDR3 reads TGTGCCAGCAGCTTGGGACGGACTAACAATCAGCCCCAGCATTTT. It specifies CASSLGRTNNQPQHF.

This clone was picked up a small number of times. V and J are TRBV5-6 and TRBJ2-7; 7 positions agree with TRBD1. The CDR3 is 12 amino acids. CDR1 is SGHDT, CDR2 YYEEEE, per germline. V gave up 3 bases and J gave up 11 bases; unmatched junction bases: 8. The CDR3 loop is CASSSDRDRKYF. The CDR3 DNA is TGTGCCAGCAGCTCCGACCGGGACAGAAAGTACTTC.